The present entry profiles one T cell receptor (beta chain) with its context. The target antigen is unknown. Germline V lookup: CDR1 GTSNPN, CDR2 SVGIG (reference sequence). This CDR3 spans 13 amino acids. V was clipped by 3 bases and J by 8 bases, with 16 bases between them. PCR primers comprised 60 Vbeta and 13 Jbeta primers. TCRdb's table, derived via immunoSEQ multiplex PCR, lists solely in-frame clones and lacks some. The sample lists roughly 130,000 clones; under 90% were seen once. The sample is drawn from a study of cytomegalovirus exposure and HLA in healthy donors. Overall study results and limits: There were several of the most significant clusters that appeared linked to common viral pathogens in a later analysis.

Input material: PBMCs. The chain couples TRBV30 to TRBJ1-1; D gene ambiguous. The sequence was collected from a man between 18 and 29 years old in good health and CMV-seronegative. The CDR3 nucleotides read TGTGCCTGGAGGCTCTTTCTCGGGGTGGAAGCTTTCTTT. The encoded protein is CAWRLFLGVEAFF. Complete variable domain (other parts from reference TRBV30 and TRBJ1-1): SQTIHQWPATLVQPVGSPLSLECTVEGTSNPNLYWYRQAAGRGLQLLFYSVGIGQISSEVPQNLSASRPQDRQFILSSKKLLLSDSGFYLCAWRLFLGVEAFFGQGTRLTVV.